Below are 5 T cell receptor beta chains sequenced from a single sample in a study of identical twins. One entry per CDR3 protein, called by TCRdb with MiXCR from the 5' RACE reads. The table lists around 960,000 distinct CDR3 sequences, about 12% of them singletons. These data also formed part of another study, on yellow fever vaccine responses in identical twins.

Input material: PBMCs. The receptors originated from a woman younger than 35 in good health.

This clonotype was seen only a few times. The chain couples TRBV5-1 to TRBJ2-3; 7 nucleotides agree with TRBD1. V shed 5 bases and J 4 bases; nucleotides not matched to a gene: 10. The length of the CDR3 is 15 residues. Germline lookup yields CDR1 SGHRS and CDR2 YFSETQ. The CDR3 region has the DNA TGCGCCAGCAGAAAAACAGGGGACCCAGCAGATACGCAGTATTTT. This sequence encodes CASRKTGDPADTQYF.

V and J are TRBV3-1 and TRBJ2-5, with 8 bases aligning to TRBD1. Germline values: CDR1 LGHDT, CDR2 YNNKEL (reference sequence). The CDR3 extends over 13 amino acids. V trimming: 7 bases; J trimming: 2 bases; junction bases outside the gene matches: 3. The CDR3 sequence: CASKWTGQETQYF. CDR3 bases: TGTGCCAGCAAATGGACAGGGCAAGAGACCCAGTACTTC.

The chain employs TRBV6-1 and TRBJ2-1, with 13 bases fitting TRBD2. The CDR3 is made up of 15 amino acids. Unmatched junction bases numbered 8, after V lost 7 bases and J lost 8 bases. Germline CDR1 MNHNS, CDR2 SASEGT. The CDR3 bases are TGTGCCAGCACCCCGGGACTAGCGGGATGGGATGAGCAGTTCTTC. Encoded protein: CASTPGLAGWDEQFF.

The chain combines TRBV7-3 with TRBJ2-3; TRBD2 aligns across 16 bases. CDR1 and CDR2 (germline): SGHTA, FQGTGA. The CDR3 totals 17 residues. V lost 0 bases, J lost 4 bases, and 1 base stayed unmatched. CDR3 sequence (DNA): TGTGCCAGCAGCTTAACTGGGACTAGCGGGAGGGCAGATACGCAGTATTTT. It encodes CASSLTGTSGRADTQYF.

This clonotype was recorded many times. In DNA form, the CDR3 reads TGTGCCAGCAGTGAAGTTTCGTCCTACGAGCAGTACGTC. This translates into CASSEVSSYEQYV. The V gene is TRBV6-1, the J gene TRBJ2-7; no clear D. This CDR3 comprises 13 residues. Germline V gene data show CDR1 as MNHNS and CDR2 as SASEGT. The V end was cut by 1 base, the J end by 1 base, with 5 bases between.